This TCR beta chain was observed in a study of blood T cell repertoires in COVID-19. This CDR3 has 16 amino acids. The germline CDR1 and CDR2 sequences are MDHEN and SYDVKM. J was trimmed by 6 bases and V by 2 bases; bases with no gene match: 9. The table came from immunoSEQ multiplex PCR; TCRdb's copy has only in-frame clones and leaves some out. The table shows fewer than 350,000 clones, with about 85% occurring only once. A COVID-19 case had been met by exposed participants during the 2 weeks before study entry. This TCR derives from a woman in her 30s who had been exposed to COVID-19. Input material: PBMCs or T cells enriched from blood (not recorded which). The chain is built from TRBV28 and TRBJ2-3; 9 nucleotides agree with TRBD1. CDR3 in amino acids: CASSLAPGQGGDTQYF. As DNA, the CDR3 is TGTGCCAGCAGTTTAGCTCCGGGACAGGGTGGGGATACGCAGTATTTT.